This T cell receptor beta chain stems from a study of T cell repertoires in cytomegalovirus infection. Across the whole study: Shared public TCR beta signatures pointed to both CMV infection and a matching HLA type. Whole-study results and caveats: In two of eight donors, the top clonotype was HLA-C-restricted CMV-specific. CMV carriers with the relevant HLA were identified by cumulative public TCR beta family frequency.

As for this clonotype: The antigen is not known.

Germline values: CDR1 LNHDA, CDR2 SQIVND (reference sequence). The CDR3 sequence is 16 residues long. V was cut by 6 bases and J by 3 bases, with 18 bases left in between. TCRdb itself ran the reads through MiXCR, one entry per CDR3 protein. This sample has approximately 500,000 distinct CDR3 sequences; more than 15% occur once, and the top ten carry roughly a quarter. V usage is TRBV19 and J usage is TRBJ1-5; D is perhaps TRBD1 (5 bases). The TCR sequence derives from a human donor in good health (CMV status not recorded). Some clones in this sample may be carry-over from other donors' samples. The sequenced sample was CD8+ T cells from PBMCs. The CDR3 spells CASSSWQGEVNQPQHF. The DNA of the CDR3 is TGTGCCAGTAGCTCCTGGCAGGGTGAGGTCAATCAGCCCCAGCATTTT.